A selection of T cell receptor beta chains follows, all from one sample in a study of blood T cell repertoires in COVID-19. Clones were sequenced by immunoSEQ multiplex PCR, and TCRdb holds only the in-frame ones, with some missing. Here the sample spans 90,000 to 110,000 clones, over 80% being singletons. The specimen sequenced was peripheral blood. These TCRs come from a human donor in a cohort sampled during active COVID-19. CDR3s include the opening cysteine and the closing phenylalanine or tryptophan. The D gene is left open where the match is weak. Clone size is given for some rows only: seen once, a few or many times, or a class if the clone is expanded.

v_gene	j_gene	abundance	d_gene	CDR3aa	CDR3nt
TRBV10-3	TRBJ1-2	-	-	CAISASLTGSYGYTF	TGTGCCATCAGTGCATCCTTGACAGGATCCTATGGCTACACCTTC
TRBV7-9	TRBJ1-2	-	-	CAVRRGGVIHVDGYTF	TGTGCCGTCCGACGAGGGGGGGTCATCCACGTAGATGGCTACACCTTC
TRBV19	TRBJ1-2	-	-	CASSRTDYGYTF	TGTGCCAGTAGCCGGACAGACTATGGCTACACCTTC
TRBV5-3	TRBJ1-1	-	TRBD1	CARSPALGDRVNTEAFF	TGTGCCAGAAGCCCAGCATTGGGGGACAGGGTGAACACTGAAGCTTTCTTT
TRBV7-2	TRBJ1-1	-	TRBD1	CASSRQGIGTEAFF	TGTGCCAGCAGTCGACAGGGGATAGGCACTGAAGCTTTCTTT
TRBV11-2	TRBJ1-1	-	-	CASSLDGGRETEAFF	TGTGCCAGCAGCTTAGACGGGGGAAGGGAGACTGAAGCTTTCTTT
TRBV20-1	TRBJ1-5	-	-	CSASQGQGIQPQHF	TGCAGTGCTAGTCAGGGTCAGGGAATCCAGCCCCAGCATTTT
TRBV27	TRBJ1-5	-	-	CASSTGMDSNQPQHF	TGTGCCAGCAGCACAGGGATGGATAGCAATCAGCCCCAGCATTTT
TRBV19	TRBJ2-1	-	TRBD2	CASSIDLASGLYNEQFF	TGTGCCAGTAGTATAGATCTAGCTAGCGGACTTTACAATGAGCAGTTCTTC
TRBV7-9	TRBJ1-2	-	TRBD1	CASSLGGQGNYGYTF	TGTGCCAGCAGCTTAGGGGGACAGGGCAACTATGGCTACACCTTC
TRBV9	TRBJ2-4	-	TRBD2	CASSNAGGRENIQYF	TGTGCCAGCAGTAACGCGGGGGGGCGTGAAAACATTCAGTACTTC
TRBV19	TRBJ1-3	few	-	CATTRTALSGNTIYF	TGTGCCACAACCCGGACAGCCCTCTCTGGAAACACCATATATTTT
TRBV5-1	TRBJ1-1	-	-	CASSLWEGVNTEAFF	TGCGCCAGCAGCTTGTGGGAAGGGGTGAACACTGAAGCTTTCTTT
TRBV9	TRBJ2-1	few	TRBD2	CASSVSGDYDNEQFF	TGTGCCAGCAGCGTTTCGGGGGACTACGACAATGAGCAGTTCTTC
TRBV12-3/TRBV12-4	TRBJ2-3	-	-	CASSPGTDTQYF	TGTGCCAGCAGTCCGGGGACAGATACGCAGTATTTT
TRBV7-3	TRBJ2-5	-	TRBD1	CASSLRGQGQETQYF	TGTGCCAGCAGCTTAAGAGGACAGGGGCAAGAGACCCAGTACTTC
TRBV7-9	TRBJ2-5	-	-	CASSLILEETQYF	TGTGCCAGCAGCTTAATTCTAGAAGAGACCCAGTACTTC
TRBV6-6	TRBJ1-2	-	-	CASSSHTNGYTF	TGTGCCAGCAGTTCTCACACGAATGGCTACACCTTC
TRBV19	TRBJ1-2	-	-	CASSSPRLGTDYGYTF	TGTGCCAGTAGTTCCCCTCGGTTGGGCACCGACTATGGCTACACCTTC
TRBV5-6	TRBJ1-2	-	-	CASSFFVEGTNYGYTF	TGTGCCAGCAGCTTCTTCGTAGAGGGAACCAACTATGGCTACACCTTC
TRBV6-5	TRBJ2-7	once	-	CASSLQVGRPYEQYF	TGTGCCAGCAGCCTACAGGTTGGGAGGCCCTACGAGCAGTACTTC
TRBV20-1	TRBJ1-2	-	-	CSASKENNYGYTF	TGCAGTGCTAGTAAAGAGAATAACTATGGCTACACCTTC
TRBV7-8	TRBJ2-1	-	-	CASSPRGHYEQFF	TGTGCCAGCAGCCCACGCGGTCACTATGAGCAGTTCTTC
TRBV5-6	TRBJ2-3	-	TRBD2	CASSLRSGIDTQYF	TGTGCCAGCAGCTTGCGAAGCGGGATAGATACGCAGTATTTT
TRBV7-3	TRBJ2-1	-	TRBD2	CASSFGRGYEQFF	TGTGCCAGCAGCTTCGGGAGGGGGTATGAGCAGTTCTTC
TRBV7-7	TRBJ2-7	-	-	CASSSSRDSRQYF	TGTGCCAGCAGCTCCTCCCGGGACTCCAGGCAGTACTTC
TRBV4-1	TRBJ1-4	-	-	CASSPGEKLFF	TGCGCCAGCAGCCCCGGTGAAAAACTGTTTTTT
TRBV10-1	TRBJ2-7	-	-	CASSESNAPAGGEQYF	TGCGCCAGCAGTGAGTCGAACGCTCCGGCCGGCGGGGAGCAGTACTTC
TRBV19	TRBJ1-4	few	TRBD1	CASSIGDRDNEKLFF	TGTGCCAGTAGTATCGGGGACAGGGATAATGAAAAACTGTTTTTT
TRBV18	TRBJ1-3	-	TRBD1	CASSPTTGLGNTIYF	TGTGCCAGCTCACCGACGACAGGGCTTGGAAACACCATATATTTT
TRBV7-2	TRBJ2-7	-	-	CASSLSLRVTFSYEQYF	TGTGCCAGCAGCTTATCTTTGCGGGTAACCTTCTCCTACGAGCAGTACTTC
TRBV7-2	TRBJ2-1	few	-	CASSKIDRQYNEQFF	TGTGCCAGCAGCAAAATCGACAGGCAATACAATGAGCAGTTCTTC
TRBV5-4	TRBJ1-3	-	TRBD1	CASSWGQGLYSGNTIYF	TGTGCCAGCAGCTGGGGACAGGGTCTTTACTCTGGAAACACCATATATTTT
TRBV19	TRBJ1-4	-	-	CASSSRLYSREKLFF	TGTGCCAGTAGTTCGCGACTATACTCACGGGAAAAACTGTTTTTT
TRBV9	TRBJ1-2	-	-	CASSVGRAPTGYTF	TGTGCCAGCAGCGTCGGCAGGGCGCCGACTGGCTACACCTTC
TRBV11-3	TRBJ2-2	once	TRBD1	CASSPRSGTGGAGELFF	TGTGCCAGCAGCCCCCGTTCCGGGACAGGGGGGGCCGGGGAGCTGTTTTTT
TRBV6-6	TRBJ1-1	-	-	CASISQPQGPEAFF	TGTGCCAGCATCTCCCAGCCCCAGGGCCCTGAAGCTTTCTTT
TRBV3-1/TRBV3-2	TRBJ1-1	-	-	CASSNRARGFKSEAFF	TGTGCCAGCAGCAACAGGGCTAGGGGTTTTAAGTCTGAAGCTTTCTTT
TRBV4-1	TRBJ2-1	-	TRBD2	CASSQGSSGGNYNEQFF	TGCGCCAGCAGCCAAGGGTCTAGCGGGGGGAACTACAATGAGCAGTTCTTC
TRBV24-1	TRBJ2-7	-	-	CATSDPGGRAYEQYF	TGTGCCACCAGTGACCCCGGGGGGCGAGCCTACGAGCAGTACTTC